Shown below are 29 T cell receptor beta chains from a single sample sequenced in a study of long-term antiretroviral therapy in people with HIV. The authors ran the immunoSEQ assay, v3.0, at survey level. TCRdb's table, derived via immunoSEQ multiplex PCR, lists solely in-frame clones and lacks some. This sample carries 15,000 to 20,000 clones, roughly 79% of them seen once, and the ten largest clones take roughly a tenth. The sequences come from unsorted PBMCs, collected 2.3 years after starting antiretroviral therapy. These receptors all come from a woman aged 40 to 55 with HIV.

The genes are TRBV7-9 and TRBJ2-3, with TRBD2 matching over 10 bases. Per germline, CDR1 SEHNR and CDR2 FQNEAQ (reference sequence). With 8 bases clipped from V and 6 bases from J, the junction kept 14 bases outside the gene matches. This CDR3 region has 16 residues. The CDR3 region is CASSPLAGVTRDTQYF. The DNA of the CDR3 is TGTGCCAGCTCGCCCCTAGCGGGGGTTACCCGCGATACGCAGTATTTT.

The CDR3 DNA sequence: TGTGCCAGCAGCTCTCGGACAGGTAATCAGCCCCAGCATTTT. This sequence encodes CASSSRTGNQPQHF. The genes are TRBV5-8 and TRBJ1-5, with 7 bases matching TRBD1. This CDR3 has 14 amino acids. Germline V gene lookup returns CDR1 SGHTS and CDR2 YDEGEE. The V gene end was trimmed by 3 bases and the J gene end by 4 bases; junction bases not matched to a gene: 4.

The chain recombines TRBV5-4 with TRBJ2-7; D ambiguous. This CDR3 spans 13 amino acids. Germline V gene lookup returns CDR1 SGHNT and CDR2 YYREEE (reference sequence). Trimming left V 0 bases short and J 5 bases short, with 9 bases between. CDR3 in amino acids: CASSLDESDEQYF. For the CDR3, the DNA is TGTGCCAGCAGCTTGGATGAGTCAGACGAGCAGTACTTC.

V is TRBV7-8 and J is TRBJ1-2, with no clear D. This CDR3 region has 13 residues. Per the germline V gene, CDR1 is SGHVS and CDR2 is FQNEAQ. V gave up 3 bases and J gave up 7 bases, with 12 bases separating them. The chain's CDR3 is CASSFRLSSGYTF. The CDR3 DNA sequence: TGTGCCAGCAGCTTCCGGTTATCCTCTGGCTACACCTTC.

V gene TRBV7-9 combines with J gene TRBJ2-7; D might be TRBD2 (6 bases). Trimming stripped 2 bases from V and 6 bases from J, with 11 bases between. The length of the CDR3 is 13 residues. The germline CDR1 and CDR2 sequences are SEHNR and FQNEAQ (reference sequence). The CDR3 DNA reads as TGTGCCAGCAGCTTAAATGGAGGGCTCGAGCAGTACTTC. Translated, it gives CASSLNGGLEQYF.

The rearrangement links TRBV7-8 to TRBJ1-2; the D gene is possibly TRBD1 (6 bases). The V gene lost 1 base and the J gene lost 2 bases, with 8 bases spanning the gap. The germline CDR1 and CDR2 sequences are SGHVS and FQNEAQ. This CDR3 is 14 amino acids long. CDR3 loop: CASSLETGNYGYTF. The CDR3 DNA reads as TGTGCCAGCAGCTTAGAAACAGGGAACTATGGCTACACCTTC.

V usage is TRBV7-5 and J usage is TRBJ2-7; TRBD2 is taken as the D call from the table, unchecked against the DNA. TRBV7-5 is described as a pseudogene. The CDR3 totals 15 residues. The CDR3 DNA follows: TGTGTCAGAAGCTTAGCAACGGACTACTCCTACGAGCAGTACTTC. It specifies CVRSLATDYSYEQYF.

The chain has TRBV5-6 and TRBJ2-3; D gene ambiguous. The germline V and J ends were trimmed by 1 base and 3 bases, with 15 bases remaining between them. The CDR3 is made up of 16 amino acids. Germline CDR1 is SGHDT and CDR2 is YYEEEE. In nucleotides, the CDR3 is TGTGCCAGCAGCTTGTGGTACAGAGAAGGGACAGATACGCAGTATTTT. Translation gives CASSLWYREGTDTQYF. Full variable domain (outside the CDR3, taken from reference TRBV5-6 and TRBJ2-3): DAGVTQSPTHLIKTRGQQVTLRCSPKSGHDTVSWYQQALGQGPQFIFQYYEEEERQRGNFPDRFSGHQFPNYSSELNVNALLLGDSALYLCASSLWYREGTDTQYFGPGTRLTVL.

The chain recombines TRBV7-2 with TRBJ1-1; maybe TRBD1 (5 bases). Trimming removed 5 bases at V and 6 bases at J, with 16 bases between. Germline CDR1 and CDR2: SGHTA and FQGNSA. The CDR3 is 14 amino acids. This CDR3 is CASSDQLGEAEAFF. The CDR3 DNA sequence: TGTGCCAGCAGCGACCAGTTGGGGGAGGCTGAAGCTTTCTTT.

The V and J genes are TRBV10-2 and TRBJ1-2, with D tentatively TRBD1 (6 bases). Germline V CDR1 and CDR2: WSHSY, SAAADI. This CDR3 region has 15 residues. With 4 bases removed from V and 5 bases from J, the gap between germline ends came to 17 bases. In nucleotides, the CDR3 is TGCGCCAGCAGTGTTGGGGGCAGGTTTAGTTATGGCTACACCTTC. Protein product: CASSVGGRFSYGYTF.

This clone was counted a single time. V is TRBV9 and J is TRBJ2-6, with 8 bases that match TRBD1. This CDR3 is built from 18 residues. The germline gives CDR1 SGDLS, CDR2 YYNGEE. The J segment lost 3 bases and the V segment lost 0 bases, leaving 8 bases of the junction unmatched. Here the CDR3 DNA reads TGTGCCAGCAGCGTAGGCACAGGGGGTTCTTATGGGGCCAACGTCCTGACTTTC. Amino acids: CASSVGTGGSYGANVLTF. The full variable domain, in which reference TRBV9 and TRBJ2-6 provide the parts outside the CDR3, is DSGVTQTPKHLITATGQRVTLRCSPRSGDLSVYWYQQSLDQGLQFLIQYYNGEERAKGNILERFSAQQFPDLHSELNLSSLELGDSALYFCASSVGTGGSYGANVLTFGAGSRLTVL.

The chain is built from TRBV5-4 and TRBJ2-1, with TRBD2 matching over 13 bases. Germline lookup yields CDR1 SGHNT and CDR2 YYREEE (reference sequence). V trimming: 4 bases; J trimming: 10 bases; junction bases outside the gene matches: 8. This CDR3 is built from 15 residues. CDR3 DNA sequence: TGTGCCAGCAGCACCGGGACTAGCGGGAAATACGAGCAGTTCTTC. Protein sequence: CASSTGTSGKYEQFF.

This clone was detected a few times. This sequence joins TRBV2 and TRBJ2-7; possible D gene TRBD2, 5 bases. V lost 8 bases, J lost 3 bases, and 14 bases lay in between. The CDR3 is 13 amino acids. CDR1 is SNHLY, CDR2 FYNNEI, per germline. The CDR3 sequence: CASYRDLGYEQYF. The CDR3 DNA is TGTGCCAGCTACCGGGATCTGGGCTACGAGCAGTACTTC.

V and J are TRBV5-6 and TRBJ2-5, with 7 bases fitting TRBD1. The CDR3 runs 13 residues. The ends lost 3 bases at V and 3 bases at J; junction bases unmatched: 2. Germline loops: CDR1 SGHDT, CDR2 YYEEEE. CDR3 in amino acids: CASSSGTEETQYF. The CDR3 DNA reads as TGTGCCAGCAGCTCAGGGACAGAAGAGACCCAGTACTTC.

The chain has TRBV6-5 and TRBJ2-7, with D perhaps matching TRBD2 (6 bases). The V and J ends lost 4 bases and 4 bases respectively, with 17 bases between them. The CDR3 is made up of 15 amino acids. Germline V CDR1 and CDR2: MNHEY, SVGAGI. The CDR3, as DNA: TGTGCCAGCAGTTTGCGGGGCCTTACCTATTACGAGCAGTACTTC. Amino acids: CASSLRGLTYYEQYF.

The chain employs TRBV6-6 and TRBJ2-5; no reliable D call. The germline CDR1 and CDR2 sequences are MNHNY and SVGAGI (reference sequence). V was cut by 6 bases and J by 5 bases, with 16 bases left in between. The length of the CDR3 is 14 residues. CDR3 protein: CASRHPLVEETQYF. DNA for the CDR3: TGTGCCAGCAGACACCCTCTCGTTGAGGAGACCCAGTACTTC.

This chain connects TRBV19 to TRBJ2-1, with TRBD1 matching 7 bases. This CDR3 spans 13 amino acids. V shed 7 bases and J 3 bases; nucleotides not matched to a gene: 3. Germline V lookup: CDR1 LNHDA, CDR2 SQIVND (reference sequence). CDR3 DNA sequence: TGTGCCAGTACTGGGGACAGCTACAATGAGCAGTTCTTC. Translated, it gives CASTGDSYNEQFF.

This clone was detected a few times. For the CDR3, the DNA is TGTGCCAGCAGCGGAGGGTCAGGGTCCCCGAACGAGCAGTACTTC. Protein sequence: CASSGGSGSPNEQYF. This chain uses TRBV7-9 with TRBJ2-7; possibly TRBD2 for D (6 bases). The CDR3 consists of 15 residues. The V and J ends lost 5 bases and 5 bases respectively, with 19 bases between them. Germline V CDR1 and CDR2: SEHNR, FQNEAQ (reference sequence).

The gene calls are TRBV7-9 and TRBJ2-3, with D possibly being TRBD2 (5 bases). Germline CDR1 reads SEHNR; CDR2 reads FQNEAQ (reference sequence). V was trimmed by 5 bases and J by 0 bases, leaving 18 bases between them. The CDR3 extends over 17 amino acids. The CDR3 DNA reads TGTGCCAGCAGCCAGGAGAGGGTAGCGTATAGCACAGATACGCAGTATTTT. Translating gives CASSQERVAYSTDTQYF.

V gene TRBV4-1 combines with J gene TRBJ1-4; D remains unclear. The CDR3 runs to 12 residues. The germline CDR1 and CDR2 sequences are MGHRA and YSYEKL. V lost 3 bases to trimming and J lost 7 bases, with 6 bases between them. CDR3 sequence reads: CASSQPGEKLFF. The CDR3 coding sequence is TGCGCCAGCAGCCAGCCAGGTGAAAAACTGTTTTTT.

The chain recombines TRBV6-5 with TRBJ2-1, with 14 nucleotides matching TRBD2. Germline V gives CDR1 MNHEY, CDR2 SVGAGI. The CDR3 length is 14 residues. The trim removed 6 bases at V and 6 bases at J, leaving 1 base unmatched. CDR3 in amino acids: CASRGTSGSNEQFF. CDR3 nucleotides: TGTGCCAGCAGAGGGACTAGCGGGAGCAATGAGCAGTTCTTC.

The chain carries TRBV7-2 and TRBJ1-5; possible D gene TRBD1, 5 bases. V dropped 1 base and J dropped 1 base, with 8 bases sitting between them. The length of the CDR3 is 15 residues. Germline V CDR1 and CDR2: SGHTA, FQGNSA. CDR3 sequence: CASSLGDVSNQPQHF. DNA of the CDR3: TGTGCCAGCAGCTTAGGGGACGTGAGCAATCAGCCCCAGCATTTT.

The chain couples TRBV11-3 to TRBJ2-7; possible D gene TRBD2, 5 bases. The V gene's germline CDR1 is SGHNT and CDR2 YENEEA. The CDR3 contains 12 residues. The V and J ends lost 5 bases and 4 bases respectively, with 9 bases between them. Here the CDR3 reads CASSPPGYEQYF. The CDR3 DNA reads TGTGCCAGCAGCCCCCCGGGGTACGAGCAGTACTTC.

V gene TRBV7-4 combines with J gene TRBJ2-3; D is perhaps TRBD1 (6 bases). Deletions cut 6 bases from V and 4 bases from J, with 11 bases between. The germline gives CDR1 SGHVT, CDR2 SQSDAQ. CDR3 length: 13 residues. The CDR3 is CASSFKGADTQYF. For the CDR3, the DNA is TGTGCCAGCAGTTTTAAGGGGGCAGATACGCAGTATTTT.

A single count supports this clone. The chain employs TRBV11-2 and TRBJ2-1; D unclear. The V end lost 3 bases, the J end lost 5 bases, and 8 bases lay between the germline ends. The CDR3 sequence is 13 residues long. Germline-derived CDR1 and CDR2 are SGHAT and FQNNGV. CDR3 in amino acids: CASSFGTHNEQFF. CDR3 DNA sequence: TGTGCCAGCAGCTTTGGAACCCACAATGAGCAGTTCTTC.

This CDR3 is CASLSGTAFEAFF. In nucleotides, the CDR3 is TGTGCCAGTTTATCCGGGACCGCTTTTGAAGCTTTCTTT. This sequence joins TRBV6-5 and TRBJ1-1; D might be TRBD1 (5 bases). CDR3 length: 13 amino acids. Germline CDR1 reads MNHEY; CDR2 reads SVGAGI. The ends were cut back, 9 bases at V and 7 bases at J, with 18 bases in the middle.

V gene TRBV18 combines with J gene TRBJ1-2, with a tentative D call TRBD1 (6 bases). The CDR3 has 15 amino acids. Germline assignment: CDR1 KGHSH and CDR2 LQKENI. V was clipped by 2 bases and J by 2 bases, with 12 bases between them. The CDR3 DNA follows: TGTGCCAGCTCACCAACGACAGGAATAAACTATGGCTACACCTTC. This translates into CASSPTTGINYGYTF.

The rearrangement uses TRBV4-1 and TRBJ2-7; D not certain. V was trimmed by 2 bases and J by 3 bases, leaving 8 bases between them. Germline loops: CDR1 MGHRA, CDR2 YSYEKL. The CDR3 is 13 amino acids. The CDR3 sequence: CASSQWTGYEQYF. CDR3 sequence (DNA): TGCGCCAGCAGCCAATGGACCGGCTACGAGCAGTACTTC.

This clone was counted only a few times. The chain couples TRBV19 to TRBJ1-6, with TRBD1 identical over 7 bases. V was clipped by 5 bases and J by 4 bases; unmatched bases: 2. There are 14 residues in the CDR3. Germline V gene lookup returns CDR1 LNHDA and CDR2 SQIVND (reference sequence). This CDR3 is CASSWGQYNSPLHF. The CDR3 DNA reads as TGTGCCAGTAGTTGGGGACAGTATAATTCACCCCTCCACTTT.